These 18 T cell receptor beta chains originate from one sample sequenced in a study of OX40 agonist ivuxolimab in advanced cancers. Only in-frame clones appear in the TCRdb table, and some are missing; sequencing was by immunoSEQ multiplex PCR. The sample yields about 120,000 clones, over 85% seen once. The specimen comprised CD4+ or CD8+ T cells sorted from blood, sampled in a trial of the OX40 agonist ivuxolimab. These receptors were taken from an adult with an advanced solid tumor such as melanoma, head and neck, liver or kidney cancer.

This chain links TRBV19 with TRBJ2-3; no reliable D call. The CDR3 totals 13 residues. Trimming stripped 3 bases from V and 5 bases from J, with 9 bases between. The germline gives CDR1 LNHDA, CDR2 SQIVND (reference sequence). CDR3 region: CASSIRARDTQYF. The DNA of the CDR3 is TGTGCCAGTAGTATTCGGGCGCGAGATACGCAGTATTTT.

V is TRBV28 and J is TRBJ2-5; 8 bases map to TRBD2. CDR3 length equals 14 residues. Looked up from germline, CDR1 is MDHEN and CDR2 is SYDVKM. The V and J ends lost 7 bases and 7 bases, in that order; junction bases with no gene match: 11. For the CDR3, the DNA is TGTGCCAGCACCATAGCGGGGCACGCAGGGACCCAGTACTTC. Residues: CASTIAGHAGTQYF.

The rearrangement uses TRBV15 and TRBJ1-3, with D perhaps matching TRBD1 (5 bases). The CDR3 length is 13 residues. V shed 0 bases and J shed 8 bases, with 8 bases lying between them. Germline V gene data show CDR1 as LNHNV and CDR2 as YYDKDF (reference sequence). CDR3 DNA sequence: TGTGCCACCAGCAGAGATGTAGGGGACACCATATATTTT. It yields the protein CATSRDVGDTIYF.

A single count supports this clone. The chain carries TRBV6-1 and TRBJ2-3; 10 bases are a match to TRBD1. The V and J ends lost 3 bases and 3 bases, in that order; junction bases with no gene match: 6. Germline values: CDR1 MNHNS, CDR2 SASEGT. The CDR3 has 16 residues. As DNA, the CDR3 is TGTGCCAGCAGTGAGACAGGGGGCGCGAGGACAGATACGCAGTATTTT. Translation: CASSETGGARTDTQYF.

The chain is built from TRBV4-1 and TRBJ2-7; D possibly corresponds to TRBD2 (6 bases). The V end lost 4 bases, the J end lost 4 bases, and 23 bases lay between the germline ends. Germline V lookup: CDR1 MGHRA, CDR2 YSYEKL. CDR3 length equals 17 residues. In DNA form, the CDR3 reads TGCGCCAGCAGCCCTTTCCTTGGGACCCGGGGGAGTTACGAGCAGTACTTC. Protein product: CASSPFLGTRGSYEQYF.

This clone was recorded once. The chain links TRBV5-8 to TRBJ2-5, with D perhaps TRBD1 or TRBD2 (5 bases each). Between the trimmed V and J ends, which lost 7 bases and 2 bases, there was a span of 12 bases. Germline CDR1 SGHTS, CDR2 YDEGEE. This CDR3 comprises 13 residues. This CDR3 is CASSRGEQETQYF. CDR3 nucleotide sequence: TGTGCCAGCTCACGAGGGGAGCAAGAGACCCAGTACTTC. Full variable domain (outside the CDR3, taken from reference TRBV5-8 and TRBJ2-5): EAGVTQSPTHLIKTRGQQATLRCSPISGHTSVYWYQQALGLGLQFLLWYDEGEERNRGNFPPRFSGRQFPNYSSELNVNALELEDSALYLCASSRGEQETQYFGPGTRLLVL.

In its sample, this clone was seen once. The V call is TRBV11-1, the J call TRBJ2-1; TRBD2 is a possible D gene (5 bases). Per germline, CDR1 SGHAT and CDR2 FQDESV (reference sequence). V lost 2 bases to trimming and J lost 4 bases, with 12 bases between them. The CDR3 has 15 amino acids. The CDR3 coding sequence is TGTGCCAGCAGCTTAAGGACTGTCGGATACAATGAGCAGTTCTTC. This gives the protein CASSLRTVGYNEQFF. The variable domain in full, completed from reference TRBV11-1 and TRBJ2-1, reads EAEVAQSPRYKITEKSQAVAFWCDPISGHATLYWYRQILGQGPELLVQFQDESVVDDSQLPKDRFSAERLKGVDSTLKIQPAELGDSAMYLCASSLRTVGYNEQFFGPGTRLTVL.

This chain connects TRBV5-1 to TRBJ2-7; 7 positions match TRBD1. Germline assignment: CDR1 SGHRS and CDR2 YFSETQ. The V segment lost 1 base and the J segment 3 bases; nucleotides outside the gene matches: 10. The length of the CDR3 is 16 residues. CDR3: CASSLPSGQVIYEQYF. For the CDR3, the DNA is TGCGCCAGCAGCTTGCCCTCAGGACAGGTTATCTACGAGCAGTACTTC.

The J gene is TRBJ2-7, the V gene TRBV28, with D hard to call. Germline V lookup: CDR1 MDHEN, CDR2 SYDVKM. Trimming pared 2 bases from V and 2 bases from J, leaving 4 bases between. CDR3 length: 12 amino acids. CDR3 in DNA: TGTGCCAGCAGTTTACCCCCCTACGAGCAGTACTTC. Protein: CASSLPPYEQYF.

V gene TRBV11-2 combines with J gene TRBJ2-1; D gene unclear. Germline values: CDR1 SGHAT, CDR2 FQNNGV. The germline V and J ends were trimmed by 5 bases and 7 bases, with 9 bases remaining between them. The CDR3 covers 12 residues. The CDR3 bases are TGTGCCAGCAGCCTAAACTCGAATGAGCAGTTCTTC. It codes for CASSLNSNEQFF.

J is TRBJ2-7 and V is TRBV19, with 8 bases that match TRBD2. This CDR3 is built from 15 residues. Trimming at V came to 8 bases and at J to 0 bases, leaving 9 bases not matched to a gene. Germline lookup yields CDR1 LNHDA and CDR2 SQIVND (reference sequence). In DNA, the CDR3 is TGTGCCAGTGGACTAGCAGCGTCGAGCTCCTACGAGCAGTACTTC. Encoded protein: CASGLAASSSYEQYF.

A single count supports this clone. The chain has TRBV4-2 and TRBJ2-2; the match to TRBD2 covers 11 bases. Germline V gene data show CDR1 as LGHNA and CDR2 as YNFKEQ. J lost 2 bases, V lost 0 bases, and 8 bases had no gene match. This CDR3 is built from 19 residues. The CDR3 DNA is TGTGCCAGCAGCCAAGAAGTGGGGCTAGCGGGAGGAAACACCGGGGAGCTGTTTTTT. It yields the protein CASSQEVGLAGGNTGELFF.

The chain has TRBV9 and TRBJ1-6; D is unresolved. With 1 base removed from V and 8 bases from J, the gap between germline ends came to 10 bases. Germline loops: CDR1 SGDLS, CDR2 YYNGEE. The CDR3 covers 14 residues. CDR3 sequence: CASSVRFRDSPLHF. Here the CDR3 DNA reads TGTGCCAGCAGCGTAAGGTTTCGAGATTCACCCCTCCACTTT.

The V call is TRBV6-5, the J call TRBJ2-1; 11 bases are shared with TRBD1. Trimming at V came to 6 bases and at J to 6 bases, leaving 7 bases not matched to a gene. The CDR3 sequence is 15 residues long. CDR1 is MNHEY and CDR2 is SVGAGI in the germline V gene. CDR3 sequence (DNA): TGTGCCAGCAGGGTGGACAGGGGGCCTAGCAATGAGCAGTTCTTC. Encoded protein: CASRVDRGPSNEQFF.

This clone was seen only once. The rearrangement links TRBV5-6 to TRBJ2-7; D possibly corresponds to TRBD1 (7 bases). The germline CDR1 and CDR2 sequences are SGHDT and YYEEEE. This CDR3 has 15 residues. V was clipped by 4 bases and J by 12 bases, with 26 bases between them. The CDR3 reads CASSRGGLNGQEPYF. In DNA, the CDR3 is TGTGCCAGCAGCCGAGGGGGGCTCAATGGACAGGAACCGTACTTC.

The V and J genes are TRBV5-1 and TRBJ2-1, with D possibly being TRBD1 (5 bases). Trimming removed 1 base at V and 5 bases at J, with 10 bases between. The CDR3 runs 14 residues. Germline CDR1 and CDR2: SGHRS and YFSETQ. CDR3 sequence (DNA): TGCGCCAGCAGCTTGCAAGGACACAACAATGAGCAGTTCTTC. Translating it yields CASSLQGHNNEQFF.

J is TRBJ2-5 and V is TRBV14; possibly TRBD1 for D (5 bases). The CDR3 length is 14 residues. Germline values: CDR1 SGHDN, CDR2 FVKESK. V lost 3 bases to trimming and J lost 1 base, with 9 bases between them. The CDR3 here is CASSHLDIQETQYF. In DNA form, the CDR3 reads TGTGCCAGCAGCCACCTGGACATCCAAGAGACCCAGTACTTC.

The chain joins TRBV5-1 to TRBJ2-2; unclear D gene. V was clipped by 4 bases and J by 7 bases, with 14 bases between them. This CDR3 has 14 amino acids. Germline V lookup: CDR1 SGHRS, CDR2 YFSETQ. The CDR3 reads CASSLSSESGELFF. In nucleotides, the CDR3 is TGCGCCAGCAGCCTATCGAGCGAAAGCGGGGAGCTGTTTTTT. The whole variable domain, remainder taken from reference TRBV5-1 and TRBJ2-2, is KAGVTQTPRYLIKTRGQQVTLSCSPISGHRSVSWYQQTPGQGLQFLFEYFSETQRNKGNFPGRFSGRQFSNSRSEMNVSTLELGDSALYLCASSLSSESGELFFGEGSRLTVL.